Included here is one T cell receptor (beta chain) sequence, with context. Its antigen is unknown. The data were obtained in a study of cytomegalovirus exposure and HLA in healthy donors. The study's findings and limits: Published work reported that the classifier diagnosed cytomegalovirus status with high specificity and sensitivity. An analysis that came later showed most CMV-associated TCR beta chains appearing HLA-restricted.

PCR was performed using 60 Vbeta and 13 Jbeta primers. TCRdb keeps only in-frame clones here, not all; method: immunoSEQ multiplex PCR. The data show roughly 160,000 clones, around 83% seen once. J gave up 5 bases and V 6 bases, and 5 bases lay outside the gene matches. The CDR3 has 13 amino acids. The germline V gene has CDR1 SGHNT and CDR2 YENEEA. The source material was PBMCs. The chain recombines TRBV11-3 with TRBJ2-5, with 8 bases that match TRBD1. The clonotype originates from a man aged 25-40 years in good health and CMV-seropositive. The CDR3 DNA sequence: TGTGCCAGCAGGATGACAGGGGTTGAGACCCAGTACTTC. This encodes CASRMTGVETQYF.